Below, 21 T cell receptor beta chains from the same sample are listed, as sequenced in a study of cytomegalovirus exposure and HLA in healthy donors. Vbeta (60) and Jbeta (13) primers were used in the PCR. Repertoires were generated with immunoSEQ multiplex PCR, while TCRdb's copy carries only in-frame clones and drops some. The sample consists of some 170,000 clones, about 65% of them appearing once. The sequenced sample was PBMCs. These TCRs come from a young woman in good health and CMV-seronegative.

The chain is built from TRBV6-6 and TRBJ2-2; 9 positions match TRBD1. The germline gives CDR1 MNHNY, CDR2 SVGAGI (reference sequence). After removal of 4 bases from V and 6 bases from J, the junction contained 6 bases not matched to a gene. This CDR3 comprises 15 residues. The CDR3 spells CASSSRTGESGELFF. The CDR3 bases are TGTGCCAGCAGTTCTCGGACAGGGGAATCCGGGGAGCTGTTTTTT.

A single count supports this clone. The V call is TRBV4-3, the J call TRBJ2-7; weak D call: TRBD1 (6 bases). This CDR3 has 14 amino acids. Germline V lookup: CDR1 LGHNA, CDR2 YSLEER. V was pared by 0 bases and J by 1 base, with 7 bases between. The CDR3 loop is CASSQEDSSYEQYF. The CDR3 DNA follows: TGCGCCAGCAGCCAAGAGGACAGTTCCTACGAGCAGTACTTC.

The chain is built from TRBV29-1 and TRBJ2-7; 8 positions match TRBD1. The V gene end was trimmed by 6 bases and the J gene end by 3 bases; junction bases not matched to a gene: 7. This CDR3 has 13 amino acids. Germline CDR1 SQVTM, CDR2 ANQGSEA. As DNA, the CDR3 is TGCAGCGTGAAGACAGGGGAAAACTACGAGCAGTACTTC. Encoded protein: CSVKTGENYEQYF.

The genes are TRBV11-3 and TRBJ2-5, with D perhaps TRBD2 (6 bases). The CDR3 contains 13 residues. Germline CDR1 and CDR2: SGHNT and YENEEA. The V gene lost 4 bases and the J gene lost 3 bases, with 9 bases spanning the gap. The CDR3 DNA sequence: TGTGCCAGCAGCTCGGGGACTGAAGAGACCCAGTACTTC. Its protein product is CASSSGTEETQYF.

This chain links TRBV4-3 with TRBJ2-1; TRBD2 matches at 9 bases. V shed 4 bases, J shed 6 bases, and the junction held 7 bases outside the gene matches. This CDR3 has 15 amino acids. Germline V lookup: CDR1 LGHNA, CDR2 YSLEER. This chain's CDR3 is CASSLAGTSSNEQFF. DNA of the CDR3: TGCGCCAGCAGCCTAGCCGGGACTAGCAGCAATGAGCAGTTCTTC.

In its sample, this clone was seen once. The chain carries TRBV2 and TRBJ2-5; 9 bases line up with TRBD2. With 4 bases clipped from V and 4 bases from J, the junction kept 7 bases outside the gene matches. The CDR3 extends over 15 amino acids. Germline-derived CDR1 and CDR2 are SNHLY and FYNNEI. This chain's CDR3 is CASSANSGGGETQYF. CDR3 in DNA: TGTGCCAGCAGTGCAAATAGCGGGGGCGGAGAGACCCAGTACTTC.

This clone has a single count. The CDR3 loop is CASSSTSGGTHEQFF. As DNA, the CDR3 is TGTGCCAGCAGTTCAACGAGCGGGGGGACGCATGAGCAGTTCTTC. The chain links TRBV7-2 to TRBJ2-1; 9 nucleotides match TRBD2. This CDR3 region has 15 residues. Germline V gene data show CDR1 as SGHTA and CDR2 as FQGNSA. The ends lost 6 bases at V and 8 bases at J; junction bases unmatched: 11.

On this clone itself: The identical CDR3 is also encoded by other nucleotide sequences in the sample. V is TRBV2 and J is TRBJ1-1, with D perhaps matching TRBD1 (5 bases). Trimming took 4 bases from V and 5 from J, leaving 14 bases between them. The CDR3 spans 14 residues. Germline-derived CDR1 and CDR2 are SNHLY and FYNNEI. The chain's CDR3 is CASSGRTRITEAFF. In DNA form, the CDR3 reads TGTGCCAGCAGTGGCCGGACAAGGATTACTGAAGCTTTCTTT.

The J gene is TRBJ1-4, the V gene TRBV4-1; tentative D call: TRBD1 (5 bases). Germline V lookup: CDR1 MGHRA, CDR2 YSYEKL. This CDR3 has 16 amino acids. V gave up 0 bases and J gave up 5 bases, with 13 bases separating them. The CDR3 spells CASSQEFRGLNEKLFF. CDR3 in DNA: TGCGCCAGCAGCCAAGAATTTCGGGGGTTGAATGAAAAACTGTTTTTT.

This chain joins TRBV2 and TRBJ2-7; the match to TRBD1 covers 10 bases. Trimming took 6 bases from V and 2 from J; bases not matched to a gene: 4. Germline CDR1 reads SNHLY; CDR2 reads FYNNEI. CDR3 length: 14 amino acids. CDR3 region: CASSAGQGAYEQYF. The CDR3 coding sequence is TGTGCCAGCAGCGCCGGACAGGGGGCCTACGAGCAGTACTTC.

The genes are TRBV4-1 and TRBJ2-7; D gene uncertain. V dropped 0 bases and J dropped 0 bases, with 9 bases sitting between them. Per germline, CDR1 MGHRA and CDR2 YSYEKL. CDR3 length: 15 residues. The CDR3 region is CASSQDWAASYEQYF. The CDR3 region has the DNA TGCGCCAGCAGCCAAGATTGGGCAGCCTCCTACGAGCAGTACTTC.

The rearrangement uses TRBV19 and TRBJ1-2; no clear D gene. The CDR3 contains 14 residues. Trimming removed 4 bases at V and 4 bases at J, with 13 bases between. The germline gives CDR1 LNHDA, CDR2 SQIVND (reference sequence). This CDR3 is CASSNWEFSYGYTF. The CDR3 DNA follows: TGTGCCAGTAGTAATTGGGAGTTCAGCTATGGCTACACCTTC.

The chain recombines TRBV11-3 with TRBJ2-1; 7 bases match TRBD2. Germline V CDR1 and CDR2: SGHNT, YENEEA. The junction had 8 bases not matched to a gene; V was cut back by 4 bases and J by 2 bases. This CDR3 has 16 residues. CDR3 residues: CASSSRSGYAYNEQFF. CDR3 coding DNA: TGTGCCAGCAGCTCTCGTAGCGGGTACGCCTACAATGAGCAGTTCTTC.

V usage is TRBV7-8 and J usage is TRBJ1-1; 8 nucleotides line up with TRBD1. This CDR3 region has 15 residues. Germline V gene sequence: CDR1 SGHVS, CDR2 FQNEAQ. V gave up 6 bases and J gave up 1 base; unmatched junction bases: 7. CDR3 in DNA: TGTGCCAGCAGTACAGGGGGACGCCCGAACACTGAAGCTTTCTTT. Protein sequence: CASSTGGRPNTEAFF.

The rearrangement links TRBV9 to TRBJ1-1, with D possibly matching TRBD1 (6 bases). This CDR3 has 15 amino acids. The germline V gene has CDR1 SGDLS and CDR2 YYNGEE. The V end lost 3 bases, the J end lost 1 base, and 13 bases lay between the germline ends. DNA of the CDR3: TGTGCCAGCAGCGCTAGGACGACAGGGAACACTGAAGCTTTCTTT. Encoded protein: CASSARTTGNTEAFF.

The DNA of the CDR3 is TGTGCCACGACAGGGCGCAGGGGGCCCTACGAGCAGTACTTC. Protein product: CATTGRRGPYEQYF. J is TRBJ2-7 and V is TRBV9; TRBD1 aligns across 8 bases. The length of the CDR3 is 14 residues. Losses at the gene ends were 9 bases for V and 2 bases for J; bases not matched to a gene: 10. Germline values: CDR1 SGDLS, CDR2 YYNGEE.

This chain uses TRBV4-3 with TRBJ1-5; TRBD1 is a possible D gene (6 bases). The ends were cut back, 7 bases at V and 3 bases at J, with 19 bases in the middle. The CDR3 consists of 16 residues. CDR1 and CDR2 from the germline V gene are LGHNA and YSLEER. CDR3 loop: CASNWSGQRDNQPQHF. The CDR3 DNA reads as TGCGCCAGCAACTGGAGTGGACAGAGGGACAATCAGCCCCAGCATTTT.

For the CDR3, the DNA is TGTGCCAGCAGCTTACTCGGTAATTCACCCCTCCACTTT. Encoded protein: CASSLLGNSPLHF. V is TRBV7-9 and J is TRBJ1-6; D is undetermined. The CDR3 is made up of 13 amino acids. Germline lookup yields CDR1 SEHNR and CDR2 FQNEAQ (reference sequence). Trimming shortened V by 2 bases and J by 6 bases, and 5 bases separated the two germline ends.

The chain employs TRBV19 and TRBJ1-4, with D tentatively TRBD1 (5 bases). Trimming cost V 1 base and J 11 bases, with 11 bases left between them. This CDR3 has 13 amino acids. Germline CDR1 reads LNHDA; CDR2 reads SQIVND (reference sequence). The CDR3 DNA follows: TGTGCCAGTAGTATAGGTGGAGGGGAGAAACTGTTTTTT. It encodes CASSIGGGEKLFF.

The V gene is TRBV7-9, the J gene TRBJ2-7, with D tentatively TRBD1 (6 bases). V lost 5 bases to trimming and J lost 0 bases, with 17 bases between them. The CDR3 loop spans 16 amino acids. Germline V lookup: CDR1 SEHNR, CDR2 FQNEAQ (reference sequence). CDR3: CASSRYSGTSSYEQYF. CDR3 in DNA: TGTGCCAGCAGCAGATACTCCGGGACAAGCTCCTACGAGCAGTACTTC.

The rearrangement links TRBV6-1 to TRBJ2-2, with D uncertain. This CDR3 region has 14 residues. CDR1 is MNHNS and CDR2 is SASEGT in the germline V gene. V lost 1 base, J lost 4 bases, and 7 bases lay in between. This CDR3 reads CASSEGTSTGELFF. The CDR3 nucleotides are TGTGCCAGCAGTGAAGGCACCAGCACCGGGGAGCTGTTTTTT.